The rows below give T cell receptor beta chains drawn from one sample of a study of blood T cell repertoires in COVID-19. Only in-frame clones appear in the TCRdb table, and some are missing; sequencing was by immunoSEQ multiplex PCR. This sample has some 83,000 clones, with roughly 90% found just once. Sequencing used peripheral blood. Every receptor here comes from an older man in a cohort sampled during active COVID-19. CDR3s include the opening cysteine and the closing phenylalanine or tryptophan. The D gene is left open where the match is weak. Size values are once, few and many counts, or a class for expanded clones, and some rows have none.

D: -
size: once
V: TRBV6-1
J: TRBJ1-4
DNA: TGTGCCAGCAGTGAAGCCCTGACAGGTTACCGGGAAAAACTGTTTTTT
CDR3: CASSEALTGYREKLFF

D: TRBD1
size: -
V: TRBV10-3
J: TRBJ1-2
DNA: TGTGCCATCAGCACCGGACAGGGAGGCTTGAACTATGGCTACACCTTC
CDR3: CAISTGQGGLNYGYTF

D: -
size: once
V: TRBV16
J: TRBJ2-3
DNA: TGTGCCAGCAGCCAGAGAGTAACAGATACGCAGTATTTT
CDR3: CASSQRVTDTQYF

D: -
size: -
V: TRBV10-3
J: TRBJ1-2
DNA: TGTGCCACCCGGGACACCGTTAACTATGGCTACACCTTC
CDR3: CATRDTVNYGYTF

D: -
size: once
V: TRBV12-3/TRBV12-4
J: TRBJ2-2
DNA: TGTGCCAGCAGTTCAGGCGGGGAGCTGTTTTTT
CDR3: CASSSGGELFF

D: TRBD1
size: -
V: TRBV27
J: TRBJ2-7
DNA: TGTGCCAGCAGTGCAGGGACAGGGGACGAGCAGTACTTC
CDR3: CASSAGTGDEQYF

D: -
size: -
V: TRBV18
J: TRBJ1-5
DNA: TGTGCCAGCTCACCGGGGAGAGGGAATCAGCCCCAGCATTTT
CDR3: CASSPGRGNQPQHF

D: TRBD2
size: once
V: TRBV2
J: TRBJ2-3
DNA: TGTGCCAGCAGTGAATTTAGCGGGGCGACAGATACGCAGTATTTT
CDR3: CASSEFSGATDTQYF

D: TRBD1
size: -
V: TRBV24-1
J: TRBJ2-2
DNA: TGTGCCACCAGTGATGGCCCGGGACAGGGAAAAGGGGAGCTGTTTTTT
CDR3: CATSDGPGQGKGELFF

D: TRBD1
size: -
V: TRBV6-6
J: TRBJ1-3
DNA: TGTGCCAGCAGTCGAACAGGGGGCGAGAGTACCTCTGGAAACACCATATATTTT
CDR3: CASSRTGGESTSGNTIYF

D: TRBD1
size: -
V: TRBV5-1
J: TRBJ1-2
DNA: TGCGCCAGCAGCTTAGGACAGGGGAACTATGGCTACACCTTC
CDR3: CASSLGQGNYGYTF

D: -
size: -
V: TRBV11-2
J: TRBJ2-3
DNA: TGTGCCAGCAGCCGCGGTGGGGGGGCTGGAGATACGCAGTATTTT
CDR3: CASSRGGGAGDTQYF

D: TRBD1
size: -
V: TRBV6-5
J: TRBJ1-2
DNA: TGTGCCAGCAGGACGGGACAGTTGTATGGCTACACCTTC
CDR3: CASRTGQLYGYTF

D: -
size: -
V: TRBV4-2
J: TRBJ2-3
DNA: TGTGCCAGCAGCCTTCAACCCCCGACCGGGAGCACAGATACGCAGTATTTT
CDR3: CASSLQPPTGSTDTQYF

D: -
size: -
V: TRBV5-1
J: TRBJ2-5
DNA: TGCGCCAGCAGCGGCAGGGGTCGATTGGAGACCCAGTACTTC
CDR3: CASSGRGRLETQYF

D: -
size: -
V: TRBV19
J: TRBJ2-7
DNA: TGTGCCAGTAGTATAGCAGGGATCAACGAGCAGTACTTC
CDR3: CASSIAGINEQYF

D: -
size: -
V: TRBV6-5
J: TRBJ1-1
DNA: TGTGCCAGCTGGGTAGTAACAGCCACTGAAGCTTTCTTT
CDR3: CASWVVTATEAFF

D: -
size: -
V: TRBV24-1
J: TRBJ2-2
DNA: TGTGCCACCAGTGATTTGGCGGGAACCGGGGAGCTGTTTTTT
CDR3: CATSDLAGTGELFF

D: -
size: -
V: TRBV12-3/TRBV12-4
J: TRBJ1-1
DNA: TGTGCCAGTAGGCCGGGAGCAGTAGATGAAGCTTTCTTT
CDR3: CASRPGAVDEAFF

D: -
size: -
V: TRBV6-5
J: TRBJ2-5
DNA: TGTGCCAGCAGTTACTCCAGGGAAGAGACCCAGTACTTC
CDR3: CASSYSREETQYF

D: TRBD1
size: -
V: TRBV19
J: TRBJ1-6
DNA: TGTGCCAGTAGACAACTACAGGGGCTAAGTTCACCCCTCCACTTT
CDR3: CASRQLQGLSSPLHF

D: -
size: few
V: TRBV11-3
J: TRBJ2-7
DNA: TGTGCCAGCAGCTTTTGGGGGGTACAGATAACCTTC
CDR3: CASSFWGVQITF

D: -
size: -
V: TRBV2
J: TRBJ1-6
DNA: TGTGCCAGCAGTGTACAGGGAGGGAATTCACCCCTCCACTTT
CDR3: CASSVQGGNSPLHF

D: TRBD1
size: -
V: TRBV5-5
J: TRBJ1-4
DNA: TGTGCCAGCAGCTTGGGACAGGGTGATGAAAAACTGTTTTTT
CDR3: CASSLGQGDEKLFF

D: TRBD2
size: -
V: TRBV5-1
J: TRBJ2-5
DNA: TGCGCCAGCAGCTTCACGGGAGGGGCTACTGAGACCCAGTACTTC
CDR3: CASSFTGGATETQYF

D: TRBD1
size: -
V: TRBV6-5
J: TRBJ1-1
DNA: TGTGCCAGCAGTTTCCCGGGACAGGGAGTGCCTGAAGCTTTCTTT
CDR3: CASSFPGQGVPEAFF

D: TRBD1
size: -
V: TRBV2
J: TRBJ1-2
DNA: TGTGCCAGCAGTGACCGGACAGGGGGCATGGATGGCTACACCTTC
CDR3: CASSDRTGGMDGYTF

D: TRBD1
size: -
V: TRBV15
J: TRBJ2-1
DNA: TGTGCCACCAGCAGACGTGCAGGACAGGGGGTCAATGAGCAGTTCTTC
CDR3: CATSRRAGQGVNEQFF

D: -
size: -
V: TRBV20-1
J: TRBJ2-7
DNA: TGCAGTGCTAGAGTCAGTCAGGAGCAGTACTTC
CDR3: CSARVSQEQYF

D: TRBD1
size: -
V: TRBV5-6
J: TRBJ1-3
DNA: TGTGCCAGCAGCTTGGGACAGGGTAGAAACACCATATATTTT
CDR3: CASSLGQGRNTIYF

D: -
size: -
V: TRBV5-8
J: TRBJ2-5
DNA: TGTGCCAGCCTTACATCAACGGGGGACCAGTACTTC
CDR3: CASLTSTGDQYF

D: -
size: -
V: TRBV25-1
J: TRBJ1-2
DNA: TGTGCCAGCAGTGACAGCAATACAGTTGACTATGGCTACACCTTC
CDR3: CASSDSNTVDYGYTF

D: TRBD2
size: -
V: TRBV10-1
J: TRBJ2-3
DNA: TGCGCCAACGGGGGGAATACGCAGTATTTT
CDR3: CANGGNTQYF

D: -
size: -
V: TRBV10-2
J: TRBJ2-1
DNA: TGCGCCAGCAGCGATACTAGTCGACGCTCCTACAATGAGCAGTTCTTC
CDR3: CASSDTSRRSYNEQFF

D: -
size: once
V: TRBV28
J: TRBJ2-3
DNA: TGTGCCAGCAGTTCCGCCCCCGGGGGAGATTCGAGCACAGATACGCAGTATTTT
CDR3: CASSSAPGGDSSTDTQYF

D: TRBD1
size: -
V: TRBV2
J: TRBJ1-5
DNA: TGTGCCAGCAGTCGGGACAGGCCGGATCAGCCCCAGCATTTT
CDR3: CASSRDRPDQPQHF

D: TRBD1
size: few
V: TRBV28
J: TRBJ2-1
DNA: TGTGCCAGCAGTTTATGGGCAGGGGGCAATGAGCAGTTCTTC
CDR3: CASSLWAGGNEQFF

D: TRBD1
size: -
V: TRBV5-5
J: TRBJ1-5
DNA: TGTGCCAGCAGCTTTTTACCAGGGGGGAGCAATCAGCCCCAGCATTTT
CDR3: CASSFLPGGSNQPQHF

D: -
size: -
V: TRBV4-1
J: TRBJ2-2
DNA: TGCGCCAGCAGCCTGGAAAGAGAGGGCACCGGGGAGCTGTTTTTT
CDR3: CASSLEREGTGELFF

D: TRBD2
size: few
V: TRBV7-2
J: TRBJ2-7
DNA: TGTGCCAGCAGCTTAGGGTTGACTAGCGGGGACGAGCAGTACTTC
CDR3: CASSLGLTSGDEQYF

D: TRBD1
size: -
V: TRBV11-2
J: TRBJ1-2
DNA: TGTGCCAGCAGCTTATCTCGAACGGGACAGAACTATGGCTACACCTTC
CDR3: CASSLSRTGQNYGYTF

D: -
size: few
V: TRBV4-1
J: TRBJ2-2
DNA: TGCGCCAGCAGCCAACCAAATGGGACACGAACGAACACCGGGGAGCTGTTTTTT
CDR3: CASSQPNGTRTNTGELFF

D: TRBD2
size: -
V: TRBV6-6
J: TRBJ2-3
DNA: TGTGCCAGCAGTCAACCCGGGACTAGCGGGGGGGCGGGCACAGATACGCAGTATTTT
CDR3: CASSQPGTSGGAGTDTQYF

D: TRBD2
size: -
V: TRBV9
J: TRBJ2-3
DNA: TGTGCCAGCAGCACCCGGACTAGCGGGGATCTAGATACGCAGTATTTT
CDR3: CASSTRTSGDLDTQYF

D: TRBD1
size: -
V: TRBV5-6
J: TRBJ2-5
DNA: TGTGCCAGCAGCCCCGGACAGGGTAAAGTACAAGAGACCCAGTACTTC
CDR3: CASSPGQGKVQETQYF

D: TRBD2
size: -
V: TRBV2
J: TRBJ2-1
DNA: TGTGCCAGCAGAAGAGGACTAGCGGGGACGACCTTTTTCTTC
CDR3: CASRRGLAGTTFFF

D: TRBD1
size: -
V: TRBV29-1
J: TRBJ1-4
DNA: TGCAGCGTTGAACGACAGGGGAATGAAAAACTGTTTTTT
CDR3: CSVERQGNEKLFF

D: TRBD2
size: -
V: TRBV6-5
J: TRBJ2-2
DNA: TGTGCCAGCATTCGGGAGGGGTACACCGGGGAGCTGTTTTTT
CDR3: CASIREGYTGELFF

D: TRBD1
size: -
V: TRBV3-1/TRBV3-2
J: TRBJ2-2
DNA: TGTGCCAGCAGCCAACTATCCAGGACAGGGAACACCGGGGAGCTGTTTTTT
CDR3: CASSQLSRTGNTGELFF

D: TRBD1
size: -
V: TRBV5-4
J: TRBJ2-1
DNA: TGTGCCAGCAGCTGGGTCAGGGGGCGCTCCTACAATGAGCAGTTCTTC
CDR3: CASSWVRGRSYNEQFF

D: -
size: -
V: TRBV7-2
J: TRBJ2-5
DNA: TGTGCCAGCAGCTTAGGGCAGGCCTCCACCCAGTACTTC
CDR3: CASSLGQASTQYF

D: TRBD1
size: -
V: TRBV27
J: TRBJ1-6
DNA: TGTGCCAGCAGTTTAGGGACAGGCGATAATTCACCCCTCCACTTT
CDR3: CASSLGTGDNSPLHF

D: TRBD1
size: -
V: TRBV29-1
J: TRBJ2-3
DNA: TGCAGCGTTAAAGAGGACAGGGGCACAAATACGCAGTATTTT
CDR3: CSVKEDRGTNTQYF

D: TRBD1
size: -
V: TRBV18
J: TRBJ2-1
DNA: TGTGCCAGCTCACCAGGGCAGGGGGCTGGTAATGAGCAGTTCTTC
CDR3: CASSPGQGAGNEQFF

D: -
size: few
V: TRBV7-9
J: TRBJ2-1
DNA: TGTGCCAGCAGCCCTCGCCGGCGGGACAGTTCCTACAATGAGCAGTTCTTC
CDR3: CASSPRRRDSSYNEQFF

D: TRBD2
size: -
V: TRBV7-2
J: TRBJ2-3
DNA: TGTGCCAGCTCCATTCCTAGCGGGGGGGCTTTTGATACGCAGTATTTT
CDR3: CASSIPSGGAFDTQYF